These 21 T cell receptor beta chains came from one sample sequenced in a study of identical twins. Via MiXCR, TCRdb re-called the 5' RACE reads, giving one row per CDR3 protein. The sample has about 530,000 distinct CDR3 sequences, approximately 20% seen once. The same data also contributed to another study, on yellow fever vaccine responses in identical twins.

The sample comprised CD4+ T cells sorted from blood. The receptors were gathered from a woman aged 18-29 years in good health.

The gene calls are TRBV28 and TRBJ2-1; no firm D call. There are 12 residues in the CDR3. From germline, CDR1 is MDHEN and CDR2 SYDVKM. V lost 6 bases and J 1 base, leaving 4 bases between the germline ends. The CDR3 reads CASRISYNEQFF. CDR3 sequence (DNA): TGTGCCAGCAGAATTTCCTACAATGAGCAGTTCTTC. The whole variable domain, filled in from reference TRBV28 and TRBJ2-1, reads DVKVTQSSRYLVKRTGEKVFLECVQDMDHENMFWYRQDPGLGLRLIYFSYDVKMKEKGDIPEGYSVSREKKERFSLILESASTNQTSMYLCASRISYNEQFFGPGTRLTVL.

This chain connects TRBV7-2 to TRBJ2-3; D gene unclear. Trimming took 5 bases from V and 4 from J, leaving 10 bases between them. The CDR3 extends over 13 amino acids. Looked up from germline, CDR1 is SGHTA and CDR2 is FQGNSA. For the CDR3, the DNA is TGTGCCAGCAGCCCCTTTTTGGCAGATACGCAGTATTTT. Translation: CASSPFLADTQYF. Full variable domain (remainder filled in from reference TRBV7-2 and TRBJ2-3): GAGVSQSPSNKVTEKGKDVELRCDPISGHTALYWYRQSLGQGLEFLIYFQGNSAPDKSGLPSDRFSAERTGGSVSTLTIQRTQQEDSAVYLCASSPFLADTQYFGPGTRLTVL.

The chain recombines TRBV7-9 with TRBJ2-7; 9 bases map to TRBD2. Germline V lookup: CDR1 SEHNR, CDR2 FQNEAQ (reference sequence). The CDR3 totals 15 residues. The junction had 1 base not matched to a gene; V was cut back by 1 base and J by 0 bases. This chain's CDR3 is CASSLGTSASYEQYF. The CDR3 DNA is TGTGCCAGCAGCTTAGGGACTAGCGCCTCCTACGAGCAGTACTTC. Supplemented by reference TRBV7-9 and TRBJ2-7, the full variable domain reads DTGVSQNPRHKITKRGQNVTFRCDPISEHNRLYWYRQTLGQGPEFLTYFQNEAQLEKSRLLSDRFSAERPKGSFSTLEIQRTEQGDSAMYLCASSLGTSASYEQYFGPGTRLTVT.

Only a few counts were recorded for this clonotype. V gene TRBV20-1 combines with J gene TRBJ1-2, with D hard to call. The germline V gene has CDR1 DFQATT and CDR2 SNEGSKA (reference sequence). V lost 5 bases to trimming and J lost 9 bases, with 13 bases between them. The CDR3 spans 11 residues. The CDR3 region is CSAGNWTSYTF. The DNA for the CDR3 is TGCAGTGCTGGGAACTGGACCAGCTACACCTTC.

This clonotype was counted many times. The CDR3 DNA reads as TGCAGTGCCTCTTTACAGGGGATTTGGAATGAAAAACTGTTTTTT. It translates to CSASLQGIWNEKLFF. The chain employs TRBV20-1 and TRBJ1-4, with 7 nucleotides matching TRBD1. V shed 6 bases, J shed 5 bases, and the junction held 12 bases outside the gene matches. This CDR3 spans 15 amino acids. Germline loops: CDR1 DFQATT, CDR2 SNEGSKA (reference sequence).

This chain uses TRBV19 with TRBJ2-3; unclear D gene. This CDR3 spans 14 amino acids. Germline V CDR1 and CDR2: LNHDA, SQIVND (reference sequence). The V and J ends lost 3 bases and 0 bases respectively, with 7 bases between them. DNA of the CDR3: TGTGCCAGTAGTATCGGGTTGAGCACAGATACGCAGTATTTT. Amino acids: CASSIGLSTDTQYF.

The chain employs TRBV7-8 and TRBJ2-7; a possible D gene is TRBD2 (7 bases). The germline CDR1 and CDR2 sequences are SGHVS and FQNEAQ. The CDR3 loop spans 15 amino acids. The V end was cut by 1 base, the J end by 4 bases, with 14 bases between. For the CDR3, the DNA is TGTGCCAGCAGCTTAGAGGGTGGGGGGGCGTACGAGCAGTACGTC. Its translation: CASSLEGGGAYEQYV.

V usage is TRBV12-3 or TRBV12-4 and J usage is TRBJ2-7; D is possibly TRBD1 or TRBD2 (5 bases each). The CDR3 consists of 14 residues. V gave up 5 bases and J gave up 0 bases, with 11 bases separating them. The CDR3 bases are TGTGCCAGCAGTCCGGGACGCTTCTCCTACGAGCAGTACTTC. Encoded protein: CASSPGRFSYEQYF.

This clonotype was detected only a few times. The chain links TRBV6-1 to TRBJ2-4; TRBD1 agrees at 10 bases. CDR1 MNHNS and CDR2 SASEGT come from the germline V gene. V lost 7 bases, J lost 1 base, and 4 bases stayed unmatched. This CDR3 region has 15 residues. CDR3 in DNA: TGTGCCAGCATCCGACAGGGGGCGGCCAAAAACATTCAGTACTTC. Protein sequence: CASIRQGAAKNIQYF.

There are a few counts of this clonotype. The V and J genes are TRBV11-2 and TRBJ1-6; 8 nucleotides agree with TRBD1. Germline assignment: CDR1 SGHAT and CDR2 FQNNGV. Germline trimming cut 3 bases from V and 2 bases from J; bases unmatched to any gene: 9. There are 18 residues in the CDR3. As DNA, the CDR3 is TGTGCCAGCAGCTTCGAGGACAGGGCCCTACCCTATAATTCACCCCTCCACTTT. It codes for CASSFEDRALPYNSPLHF.

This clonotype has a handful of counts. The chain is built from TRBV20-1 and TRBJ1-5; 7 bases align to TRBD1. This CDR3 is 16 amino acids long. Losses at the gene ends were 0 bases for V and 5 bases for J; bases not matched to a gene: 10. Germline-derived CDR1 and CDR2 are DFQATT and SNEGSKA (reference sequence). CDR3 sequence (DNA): TGCAGTGCTAGAGAGGCAGGCAGGGGGAACGATCAGCCCCAGCATTTT. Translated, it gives CSAREAGRGNDQPQHF.

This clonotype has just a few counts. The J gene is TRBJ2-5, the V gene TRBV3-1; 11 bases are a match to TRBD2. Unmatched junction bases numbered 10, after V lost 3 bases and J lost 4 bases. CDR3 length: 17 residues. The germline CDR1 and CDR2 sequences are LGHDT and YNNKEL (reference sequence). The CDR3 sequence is CASSHMASGGRGETQYF. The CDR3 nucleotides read TGTGCCAGCAGCCATATGGCTAGCGGGGGGAGAGGAGAGACCCAGTACTTC.

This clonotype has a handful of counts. The CDR3 DNA is TGCAGTGCTAGGGGCTGGGAGGACTACAATGAGCAGTTCTTC. Residues: CSARGWEDYNEQFF. The chain combines TRBV20-1 with TRBJ2-1; D perhaps matches TRBD2 (6 bases). V lost 3 bases and J lost 3, with 12 bases in between. Looked up from germline, CDR1 is DFQATT and CDR2 is SNEGSKA (reference sequence). This CDR3 contains 14 residues.

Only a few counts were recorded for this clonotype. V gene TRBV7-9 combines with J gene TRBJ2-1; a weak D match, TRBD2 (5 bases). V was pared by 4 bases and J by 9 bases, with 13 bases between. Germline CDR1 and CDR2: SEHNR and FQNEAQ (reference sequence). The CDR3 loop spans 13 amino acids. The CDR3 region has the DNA TGTGCCAGCAGCTCCTCGGTGGGGAGTGAGCAGTTCTTC. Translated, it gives CASSSSVGSEQFF.

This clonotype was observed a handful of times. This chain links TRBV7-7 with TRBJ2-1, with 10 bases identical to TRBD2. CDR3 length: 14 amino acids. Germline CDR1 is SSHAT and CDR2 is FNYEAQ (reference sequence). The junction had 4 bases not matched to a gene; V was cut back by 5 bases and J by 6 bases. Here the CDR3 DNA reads TGTGCCAGCAGCACGGGACTAGCGAGCAATGAGCAGTTCTTC. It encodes CASSTGLASNEQFF.

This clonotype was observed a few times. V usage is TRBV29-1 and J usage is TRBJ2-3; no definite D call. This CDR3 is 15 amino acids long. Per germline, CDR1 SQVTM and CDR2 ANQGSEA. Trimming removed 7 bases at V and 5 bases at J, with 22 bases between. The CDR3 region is CSASTVAGWGDTQYF. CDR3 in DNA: TGCAGCGCCTCGACGGTCGCAGGCTGGGGAGATACGCAGTATTTT.

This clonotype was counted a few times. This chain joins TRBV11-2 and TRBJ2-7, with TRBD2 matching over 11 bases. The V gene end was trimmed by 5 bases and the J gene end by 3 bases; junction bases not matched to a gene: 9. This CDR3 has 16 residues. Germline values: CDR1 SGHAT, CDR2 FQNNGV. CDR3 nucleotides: TGTGCCAGCAGCCTGAATACGGGACTAGCGGTCTACGAGCAGTACTTC. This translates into CASSLNTGLAVYEQYF. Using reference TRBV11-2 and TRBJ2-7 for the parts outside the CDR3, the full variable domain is EAGVAQSPRYKIIEKRQSVAFWCNPISGHATLYWYQQILGQGPKLLIQFQNNGVVDDSQLPKDRFSAERLKGVDSTLKIQPAKLEDSAVYLCASSLNTGLAVYEQYFGPGTRLTVT.

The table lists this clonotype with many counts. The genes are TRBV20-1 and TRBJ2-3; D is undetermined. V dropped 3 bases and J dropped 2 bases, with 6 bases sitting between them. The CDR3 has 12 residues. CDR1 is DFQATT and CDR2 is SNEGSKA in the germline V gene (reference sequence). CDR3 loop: CSASFTTDTQYF. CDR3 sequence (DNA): TGCAGTGCTAGTTTTACCACAGATACGCAGTATTTT.

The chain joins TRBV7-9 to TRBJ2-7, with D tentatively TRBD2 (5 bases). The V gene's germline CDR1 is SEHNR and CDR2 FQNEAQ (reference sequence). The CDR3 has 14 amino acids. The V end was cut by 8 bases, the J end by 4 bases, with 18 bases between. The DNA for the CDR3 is TGTGCCAGCCAGAATCCGGCGCGGACTTACGAGCAGTACTTC. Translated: CASQNPARTYEQYF.

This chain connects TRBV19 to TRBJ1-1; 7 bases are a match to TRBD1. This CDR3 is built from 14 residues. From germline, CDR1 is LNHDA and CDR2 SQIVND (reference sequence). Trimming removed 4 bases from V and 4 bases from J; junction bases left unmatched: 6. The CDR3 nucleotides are TGTGCCAGTAGTAGGGCGGGACAGTCCACTGAAGCTTTCTTT. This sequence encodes CASSRAGQSTEAFF.

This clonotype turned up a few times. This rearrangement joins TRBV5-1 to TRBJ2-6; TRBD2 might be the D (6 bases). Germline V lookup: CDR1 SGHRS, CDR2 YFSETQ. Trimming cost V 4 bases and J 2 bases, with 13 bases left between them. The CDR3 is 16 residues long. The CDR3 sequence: CASSAGGGAGANVLTF. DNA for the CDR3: TGCGCCAGCAGCGCGGGCGGAGGGGCTGGGGCCAACGTCCTGACTTTC. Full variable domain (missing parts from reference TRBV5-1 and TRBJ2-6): KAGVTQTPRYLIKTRGQQVTLSCSPISGHRSVSWYQQTPGQGLQFLFEYFSETQRNKGNFPGRFSGRQFSNSRSEMNVSTLELGDSALYLCASSAGGGAGANVLTFGAGSRLTVL.